Ten or more counts support the clone carrying this T cell receptor (beta chain). Antigen: not known. This specimen comes from a study of regulatory T cells in long-lasting Graves disease. Study-wide points: There were preferences for TRBV28, TRBJ1-2 and TRBJ2-5 in persistent disease.

Arm-PCR with iRepertoire HTBI primers amplified the CDR3 regions for these TCR beta libraries. Each CDR3 protein is one row after TCRdb ran MiXCR on the multiplex PCR reads. This table holds 440,000 or so distinct CDR3 sequences, under 15% found once. The time point here: newly diagnosed GD, antithyroid drugs for less than 3 months. Preparation of the TCR library used RNA extracted from PBMCs. There are 15 residues in the CDR3. CDR1 is SEHNR, CDR2 FQNEAQ, per germline (reference sequence). With 6 bases removed from V and 3 bases from J, the gap between germline ends came to 18 bases. The data also belong to a second study, concerning T cells in Graves' hyperthyroidism and ophthalmopathy. This second study says: Exclusion of a patient resulted from uncontrolled infection, other autoimmune disease, pregnancy or lactation. Diagnoses rested on clinical symptoms, serum thyroxine and TRAb, thyroid ultrasound and orbital computed tomography.

The chain uses TRBV7-9 and TRBJ2-7; D ambiguous. The TCR comes from a woman in her 30s with Graves disease. Sequencing used peripheral blood mononuclear cells (PBMCs), obtained at new diagnosis, from a patient treated with antithyroid drugs. In DNA form, the CDR3 reads TGTGCCAGCAGGGGTGAGACGGCCGTTTTCTACGAGCAGTACTTC. It is translated as CASRGETAVFYEQYF.